This T cell receptor (beta chain) was captured by sequencing in a study of T cell changes during pregnancy in multiple sclerosis (dated by TCRdb to the late 2010s). For the wider study: The study looked at changes in the T cell repertoire across pregnancy in women with multiple sclerosis.

The CDR3 has 15 amino acids, counting the end cysteine and phenylalanine. Kept here is only the CDR3 DNA, which spans 45 bases and is read in frame from base 1. V has 5 bases trimmed and J has 2 bases trimmed; junction bases matching no gene number 6. CDR1 and CDR2, looked up from the germline V gene, are SGHTA and FQGNSA. The library relied on the immunoSEQ multiplex PCR assay. In TCRdb, the immuneACCESS table is reduced to in-frame sequences with V and J assigned. These tables do not hold every clone; where another copy was compared, an unresolved V gene accounts for under half, and the others remain unexplained. This sample has about 70,000 clones in its table, and about 90% of those were observed once. Approximately 1.5% of the sample is in the top ten clones. Note on this clone: Its antigen remains unidentified. Qualities for individual bases were not recorded, and no much larger clone is one base off.

The TCR originated in a female donor with multiple sclerosis, enrolled in a pregnancy study. The chain is assembled from TRBV7-2 and TRBJ2-3, with 8 bases matching TRBD2. Source: peripheral blood, taken after pregnancy. The CDR3 region has the sequence CASSPGTRHTDTQYF. The nucleotides read TGTGCCAGCAGCCCCGGGACTAGGCACACAGATACGCAGTATTTT.